These T cell receptor beta chains were read from a single sample in a study of beta chain features in type 1 diabetes. The table came from immunoSEQ multiplex PCR; TCRdb's copy has only in-frame clones and leaves some out. The repertoire consists of about 930,000 clones, with under 20% occurring once and the leading ten covering 0.023%. Sequencing used naive CD4+ T cells from blood. All receptors derive from a woman younger than 35 in good health. The CDR3 runs from the conserved cysteine through the conserved F or W. D genes are given only for firm matches. Not every row has a clone size; where given, it reads once, few, many or a size class.

- | 13 | - | TRBJ2-7 | TRBV5-6 | CASRFTYLDEQYF | TGTGCCAGCAGGTTCACATACCTTGACGAGCAGTACTTC
TRBD2 | 14 | few | TRBJ2-2 | TRBV19 | CASPTSGKAGELFF | TGTGCCAGTCCTACTAGCGGGAAGGCCGGGGAGCTGTTTTTT
- | 13 | few | TRBJ2-5 | TRBV18 | CASSISLAETQYF | TGTGCCAGCTCAATTAGTCTAGCGGAGACCCAGTACTTC
- | 14 | few | TRBJ2-4 | TRBV6-1 | CASKPSVGGYIQYF | TGTGCCAGCAAACCGTCAGTTGGCGGCTACATTCAGTACTTC
- | 19 | - | TRBJ2-2 | TRBV23-1 | CASSQSNPWVGENTGELFF | TGCGCCAGCAGTCAATCTAACCCCTGGGTAGGGGAGAACACCGGGGAGCTGTTTTTT
TRBD1 | 14 | - | TRBJ2-5 | TRBV11-2 | CASSWTGGLETQYF | TGTGCCAGCAGCTGGACAGGGGGTCTCGAGACCCAGTACTTC
TRBD1 | 16 | few | TRBJ2-2 | TRBV7-2 | CASRSTGTGGGGELFF | TGTGCCAGCAGGTCGACCGGGACAGGGGGCGGCGGGGAGCTGTTTTTT
- | 14 | - | TRBJ1-6 | TRBV28 | CASGGTSPYSPLHF | TGTGCCAGCGGAGGGACGTCACCCTACTCACCCCTCCACTTT
TRBD2 | 14 | few | TRBJ2-7 | TRBV27 | CASSLTSVRGEQYF | TGTGCCAGCAGTTTAACTAGCGTCCGGGGGGAGCAGTACTTC
TRBD1 | 14 | - | TRBJ1-3 | TRBV4-3 | CASSRIGTENTIYF | TGCGCCAGCAGCCGAATTGGGACAGAAAACACCATATATTTT
TRBD2 | 15 | - | TRBJ2-1 | TRBV7-9 | CASSLDGRVYNEQFF | TGTGCCAGCAGCCTGGACGGGAGGGTTTACAATGAGCAGTTCTTC